A single sample gave rise to the 28 T cell receptor beta chains below, sequenced in a study of cytomegalovirus exposure and HLA in healthy donors. Both 60 Vbeta primers and 13 Jbeta primers went into the PCR. This table comes from immunoSEQ multiplex PCR, and its TCRdb copy is limited to in-frame clones, with some not included. This sample has roughly 120,000 clones, with 75% to 90% found just once. The source material was PBMCs. All receptors derive from a man under 40 in good health and CMV-seronegative.

V and J are TRBV2 and TRBJ1-2; TRBD1 might be the D (6 bases). There are 17 residues in the CDR3. Germline V gives CDR1 SNHLY, CDR2 FYNNEI. Trimming removed 3 bases at V and 5 bases at J, with 22 bases between. CDR3 in amino acids: CASSDHRGPGHGYGYTF. CDR3 DNA: TGTGCCAGCAGTGACCACCGGGGACCGGGACACGGGTATGGCTACACCTTC.

The chain uses TRBV11-2 and TRBJ1-4, with 8 nucleotides matching TRBD1. V was pared by 0 bases and J by 6 bases, with 6 bases of the junction left unmatched. CDR1 is SGHAT, CDR2 FQNNGV, per germline. The CDR3 is made up of 16 amino acids. The CDR3 spells CASSLEGQGEDEKLFF. CDR3 DNA: TGTGCCAGCAGCTTAGAAGGACAGGGCGAAGATGAAAAACTGTTTTTT.

The gene calls are TRBV30 and TRBJ1-4; the D is unclear. The germline V and J ends were trimmed by 0 bases and 8 bases, with 13 bases remaining between them. CDR3 size: 14 residues. Germline loops: CDR1 GTSNPN, CDR2 SVGIG (reference sequence). The CDR3 bases are TGTGCCTGGAGTGTACCCGGGAAACTAGAAAAACTGTTTTTT. Translating gives CAWSVPGKLEKLFF.

This clone has only a few counts. The chain couples TRBV7-9 to TRBJ2-1; 7 nucleotides match TRBD1. The length of the CDR3 is 14 residues. Germline V gene data show CDR1 as SEHNR and CDR2 as FQNEAQ (reference sequence). J was trimmed by 7 bases and V by 5 bases; bases with no gene match: 8. This CDR3 is CASSPGQVANEQFF. CDR3 DNA sequence: TGTGCCAGCAGCCCCGGACAGGTCGCAAATGAGCAGTTCTTC. Variable domain in full (rest from reference TRBV7-9 and TRBJ2-1): DTGVSQNPRHKITKRGQNVTFRCDPISEHNRLYWYRQTLGQGPEFLTYFQNEAQLEKSRLLSDRFSAERPKGSFSTLEIQRTEQGDSAMYLCASSPGQVANEQFFGPGTRLTVL.

The chain recombines TRBV5-4 with TRBJ2-7; 8 bases are shared with TRBD1. The CDR3 covers 15 residues. V dropped 0 bases and J dropped 4; count of bases not matched to a gene: 6. CDR1 is SGHNT, CDR2 YYREEE, per germline (reference sequence). Here the CDR3 reads CASSLGGTGAYEQYF. DNA for the CDR3: TGTGCCAGCAGCTTGGGTGGGACAGGCGCTTACGAGCAGTACTTC. The full variable domain, in which reference TRBV5-4 and TRBJ2-7 provide the parts outside the CDR3, is ETGVTQSPTHLIKTRGQQVTLRCSSQSGHNTVSWYQQALGQGPQFIFQYYREEENGRGNFPPRFSGLQFPNYSSELNVNALELDDSALYLCASSLGGTGAYEQYFGPGTRLTVT.

The genes are TRBV5-6 and TRBJ2-1; D unresolved. CDR3 size: 13 residues. From germline, CDR1 is SGHDT and CDR2 YYEEEE. The V end was cut by 3 bases, the J end by 5 bases, with 9 bases between. The chain's CDR3 is CASSSPRDNEQFF. The CDR3 region has the DNA TGTGCCAGCAGCTCGCCTCGGGACAATGAGCAGTTCTTC.

The chain couples TRBV7-9 to TRBJ2-1; TRBD2 matches at 11 bases. V shed 4 bases and J 8 bases; nucleotides not matched to a gene: 10. CDR1 is SEHNR and CDR2 is FQNEAQ in the germline V gene (reference sequence). The CDR3 is 16 residues long. In nucleotides, the CDR3 is TGTGCCAGCAGCTGGTTCATAGCGGGAGGGTTATATGAGCAGTTCTTC. As protein: CASSWFIAGGLYEQFF.

The chain is built from TRBV7-9 and TRBJ2-5; 7 bases align to TRBD2. The germline CDR1 and CDR2 sequences are SEHNR and FQNEAQ (reference sequence). V lost 7 bases, J lost 2 bases, and 10 bases stayed unmatched. This CDR3 has 15 amino acids. The CDR3 region is CASTLLGGSQETQYF. CDR3 nucleotides: TGTGCCAGCACATTACTGGGCGGGAGTCAAGAGACCCAGTACTTC.

The V gene is TRBV28, the J gene TRBJ2-7; D unclear. Per germline, CDR1 MDHEN and CDR2 SYDVKM. The length of the CDR3 is 15 residues. The ends were cut back, 2 bases at V and 0 bases at J, with 11 bases in the middle. This chain's CDR3 is CASSLKVTVSYEQYF. In nucleotides, the CDR3 is TGTGCCAGCAGTTTAAAGGTAACAGTCTCCTACGAGCAGTACTTC.

The genes are TRBV19 and TRBJ2-5; the D gene is possibly TRBD2 (6 bases). Trimming stripped 6 bases from V and 3 bases from J, with 26 bases between. This CDR3 comprises 18 residues. Germline CDR1 LNHDA, CDR2 SQIVND (reference sequence). As DNA, the CDR3 is TGTGCCAGTAGCACCCGGGACCCCCAGCGGGCCCCAGAAGAGACCCAGTACTTC. Translation gives CASSTRDPQRAPEETQYF.

This chain connects TRBV2 to TRBJ2-5, with 11 positions matching TRBD1. CDR1 is SNHLY, CDR2 FYNNEI, per germline. The CDR3 contains 16 residues. Trimming at V came to 10 bases and at J to 5 bases, leaving 15 bases not matched to a gene. The CDR3 region has the DNA TGTGCCACCACGCCTAGGACAGGGGGCCTCAGGGAGACCCAGTACTTC. It yields the protein CATTPRTGGLRETQYF.

The V gene is TRBV7-3, the J gene TRBJ2-5; TRBD1 agrees at 8 bases. The germline CDR1 and CDR2 sequences are SGHTA and FQGTGA. With 4 bases clipped from V and 4 bases from J, the junction kept 2 bases outside the gene matches. The CDR3 length is 13 residues. The CDR3 nucleotides are TGTGCCAGCAGCTCACAGGGGGGAGAGACCCAGTACTTC. This sequence encodes CASSSQGGETQYF. Supplemented by reference TRBV7-3 and TRBJ2-5, the full variable domain reads GAGVSQTPSNKVTEKGKYVELRCDPISGHTALYWYRQSLGQGPEFLIYFQGTGAADDSGLPNDRFFAVRPEGSVSTLKIQRTERGDSAVYLCASSSQGGETQYFGPGTRLLVL.

This clone has a handful of counts. The chain combines TRBV4-1 with TRBJ2-7, with 9 nucleotides matching TRBD2. Trimming at V came to 3 bases and at J to 5 bases, leaving 17 bases not matched to a gene. The CDR3 length is 18 residues. CDR1 is MGHRA, CDR2 YSYEKL, per germline. CDR3 residues: CASSHDNSGSTRTHEQYF. The DNA of the CDR3 is TGCGCCAGCAGCCACGATAATAGCGGGAGCACTCGAACCCACGAGCAGTACTTC.

This clone has only a few counts. The CDR3 is CASSLELRRYTF. The CDR3 coding sequence is TGTGCCAGCAGTTTGGAGTTAAGGCGCTACACCTTC. The chain joins TRBV28 to TRBJ1-2; D is undetermined. Per the germline V gene, CDR1 is MDHEN and CDR2 is SYDVKM. The CDR3 contains 12 residues. Trimming cost V 3 bases and J 9 bases, with 11 bases left between them.

The chain recombines TRBV9 with TRBJ2-7; 7 nucleotides agree with TRBD2. Unmatched junction bases numbered 7, after V lost 4 bases and J lost 0 bases. The CDR3 is 15 residues long. Germline V gene sequence: CDR1 SGDLS, CDR2 YYNGEE. CDR3 amino acids: CASSLGGPSSYEQYF. The CDR3 DNA reads TGTGCCAGCAGCCTGGGAGGGCCTAGCTCCTACGAGCAGTACTTC.

The rearrangement uses TRBV27 and TRBJ2-2, with D possibly TRBD1 on 7 matching bases. The CDR3 length is 16 residues. The germline gives CDR1 MNHEY, CDR2 SMNVEV (reference sequence). V was clipped by 8 bases and J by 6 bases, with 22 bases between them. The CDR3 coding sequence is TGTGCCAGCGGTCACACAGGGGCCCGGGGGTCCGGGGAGCTGTTTTTT. Protein sequence: CASGHTGARGSGELFF.

The gene calls are TRBV4-1 and TRBJ2-2; 7 bases agree with TRBD2. J gave up 6 bases and V 0 bases, and 7 bases lay outside the gene matches. The CDR3 loop spans 16 amino acids. Germline-derived CDR1 and CDR2 are MGHRA and YSYEKL. The CDR3 reads CASSQDYWGRAGELFF. CDR3 DNA: TGCGCCAGCAGCCAAGATTATTGGGGGAGGGCCGGGGAGCTGTTTTTT.

The chain combines TRBV15 with TRBJ2-4, with 9 bases that match TRBD2. The CDR3 consists of 15 residues. The V gene's germline CDR1 is LNHNV and CDR2 YYDKDF (reference sequence). J lost 8 bases, V lost 3 bases, and 8 bases had no gene match. CDR3 in amino acids: CATSREGLARHIQYF. DNA for the CDR3: TGTGCCACCAGCAGGGAAGGACTAGCGCGACACATTCAGTACTTC.

CDR3 loop: CASIPGQTNEKLFF. As DNA, the CDR3 is TGTGCCAGCATACCGGGACAGACAAATGAAAAACTGTTTTTT. This sequence joins TRBV6-5 and TRBJ1-4, with 7 bases matching TRBD1. The V gene end was trimmed by 7 bases and the J gene end by 5 bases; junction bases not matched to a gene: 7. Germline CDR1 and CDR2: MNHEY and SVGAGI. The CDR3 has 14 amino acids.

This chain links TRBV7-8 with TRBJ1-1; perhaps TRBD1 as D (6 bases). The CDR3 consists of 15 residues. Per the germline V gene, CDR1 is SGHVS and CDR2 is FQNEAQ. V shed 3 bases and J shed 3 bases, with 14 bases lying between them. This CDR3 reads CASSFSRSGDTEAFF. The CDR3 DNA follows: TGTGCCAGCAGCTTCTCTAGGTCAGGGGACACTGAAGCTTTCTTT.

This clone has just one count. The chain employs TRBV4-1 and TRBJ2-7; D may be TRBD2 (6 bases). V dropped 1 base and J dropped 4 bases, with 8 bases sitting between them. CDR1 is MGHRA and CDR2 is YSYEKL in the germline V gene. There are 13 residues in the CDR3. This CDR3 is CASSQAGEYEQYF. In DNA, the CDR3 is TGCGCCAGCAGCCAAGCGGGAGAGTACGAGCAGTACTTC.

V gene TRBV6-4 combines with J gene TRBJ2-7, with 12 bases aligning to TRBD2. V was clipped by 9 bases and J by 5 bases; unmatched bases: 5. Germline V gene lookup returns CDR1 MRHNA and CDR2 SNTAGT. The CDR3 consists of 13 residues. The CDR3 DNA reads as TGTGCCAGTAGCCGACTAGCGGGAGACGAGCAGTACTTC. This gives the protein CASSRLAGDEQYF.

This clone has just a few counts. This chain uses TRBV10-3 with TRBJ2-3; 8 bases match TRBD2. V was clipped by 3 bases and J by 6 bases; unmatched bases: 5. The CDR3 has 14 amino acids. Germline loops: CDR1 ENHRY, CDR2 SYGVKD. In DNA, the CDR3 is TGTGCCATCAGTGATTGGAGCGGGAGCGATACGCAGTATTTT. This codes for CAISDWSGSDTQYF.

The chain uses TRBV28 and TRBJ2-7; 11 bases fit TRBD1. CDR1 and CDR2 (germline): MDHEN, SYDVKM. This CDR3 has 15 amino acids. The trim removed 5 bases at V and 2 bases at J, leaving 5 bases unmatched. CDR3 nucleotides: TGTGCCAGCAGTACACGGGACAGGGGGACCTACGAGCAGTACTTC. As protein: CASSTRDRGTYEQYF.

This clone was counted a few times. The J gene is TRBJ1-2, the V gene TRBV6-6; D gene ambiguous. Trimming took off 0 bases at V and 0 bases at J, with 8 bases between the two ends. Per germline, CDR1 MNHNY and CDR2 SVGAGI (reference sequence). The length of the CDR3 is 15 residues. The DNA for the CDR3 is TGTGCCAGCAGTTACTCCCTATGGTCTAACTATGGCTACACCTTC. Translated, it gives CASSYSLWSNYGYTF.

Turning to this clone: The junction departs from germline at one end; a sequencing error may be responsible. The chain joins TRBV5-4 to TRBJ1-5; the D is unclear. The CDR3 length is 13 residues. Per the germline V gene, CDR1 is SGHNT and CDR2 is YYREEE (reference sequence). The DNA for the CDR3 is TGTGCCAGCAGCCCCGAGGGAAATCAGCCCCAGAATTTT. Its translation is CASSPEGNQPQNF.

This chain uses TRBV29-1 with TRBJ1-1; D is uncertain. The CDR3 sequence is 12 residues long. In germline, CDR1 is SQVTM, CDR2 ANQGSEA. V dropped 5 bases and J dropped 0 bases, with 7 bases sitting between them. This chain's CDR3 is CSVSRMNTEAFF. The CDR3 nucleotides are TGCAGCGTTTCGCGGATGAACACTGAAGCTTTCTTT.

This clone was seen only a few times. This sequence joins TRBV9 and TRBJ1-1; D unresolved. The CDR3 runs 15 residues. Trimming pared 0 bases from V and 4 bases from J, leaving 13 bases between. CDR1 and CDR2 (germline): SGDLS, YYNGEE. CDR3 residues: CASSVGRGGITEAFF. The CDR3 bases are TGTGCCAGCAGCGTAGGGCGGGGAGGCATCACTGAAGCTTTCTTT.